The table lists the clone carrying this T cell receptor beta chain with many counts. What it binds is not known. TCRdb processed the 5' RACE reads anew with MiXCR; each CDR3 protein has one entry. Among roughly 80,000 distinct CDR3 sequences, 5.5% to 7.5% were seen once, and the ten largest hold roughly 8%. The data originate from a study of early T cells in non-severe SARS-CoV-2 infection. Findings of the study overall: Anti-spike CD8 responses were favored by VDJdb matching, which missed private and CD4 specificities.

Germline V gives CDR1 MNHEY, CDR2 SMNVEV (reference sequence). The CDR3 length is 13 residues. V was clipped by 2 bases and J by 1 base, with 6 bases between them. This clonotype was obtained from an adult who was a healthcare worker with PCR-confirmed SARS-CoV-2 infection or an uninfected control (not recorded which). The V call is TRBV27, the J call TRBJ2-7; the D gene is possibly TRBD1 (5 bases). The sample comprised whole blood. CDR3 protein: CASSLRGSYEQYF. The CDR3 DNA reads as TGTGCCAGCAGTTTAAGGGGTTCCTACGAGCAGTACTTC.